This record covers a single TCR beta chain. This sample is drawn from a study of CXCR3-negative and CXCR3-positive naive CD8 T cells. UMI-labeled 5' RACE yielded the TRB cDNA libraries. TCRdb reprocessed the 5' RACE reads, with one entry per CDR3 protein and no DNA. This sample's table reports tens of thousands of distinct CDR3 sequences. The CDR3 is 17 amino acids. V gene TRBV12-3 or TRBV12-4 combines with J gene TRBJ2-3. The sequencing sample was made of naive CXCR3- CD8+ T cells from blood. Subset described: CD45RO-CCR7+CD27+CD95- naive CD8+ T cells lacking CXCR3 (TNR3-). The TCR comes from a human donor in good health. Some clones in this sample may be carry-over from other donors' samples. The CDR3 spells CASRPTVYSRRTDTQYF.